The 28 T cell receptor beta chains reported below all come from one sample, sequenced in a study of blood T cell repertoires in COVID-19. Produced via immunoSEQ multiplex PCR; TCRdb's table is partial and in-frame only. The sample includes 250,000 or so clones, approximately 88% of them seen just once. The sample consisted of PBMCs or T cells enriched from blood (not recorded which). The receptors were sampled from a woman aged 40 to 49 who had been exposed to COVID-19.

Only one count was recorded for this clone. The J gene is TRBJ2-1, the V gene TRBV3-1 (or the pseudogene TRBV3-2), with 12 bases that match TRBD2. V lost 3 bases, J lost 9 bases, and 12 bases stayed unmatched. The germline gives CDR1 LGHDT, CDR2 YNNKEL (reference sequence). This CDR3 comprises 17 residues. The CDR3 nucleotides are TGTGCCAGCAGCCAGAAATTCCTAGCGGGAGGGGGGAGTGAGCAGTTCTTC. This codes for CASSQKFLAGGGSEQFF.

As DNA, the CDR3 is TGTGCCAGCAGCCAACAATTGCAAGAGACCCAGTACTTC. Its protein product is CASSQQLQETQYF. The V and J genes are TRBV14 and TRBJ2-5, with D unclear. Germline loops: CDR1 SGHDN, CDR2 FVKESK. Trimming removed 2 bases at V and 2 bases at J, with 6 bases between. This CDR3 has 13 residues.

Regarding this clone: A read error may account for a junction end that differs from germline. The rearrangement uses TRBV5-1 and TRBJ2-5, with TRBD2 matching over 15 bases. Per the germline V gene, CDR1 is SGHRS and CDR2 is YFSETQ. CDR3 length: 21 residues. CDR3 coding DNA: TGTGCCAGCAGCTTGGGGCGTCCGGGACTAGCGGGAGGCCCGTACCAAGAGACCCAGTACTTC. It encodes CASSLGRPGLAGGPYQETQYF.

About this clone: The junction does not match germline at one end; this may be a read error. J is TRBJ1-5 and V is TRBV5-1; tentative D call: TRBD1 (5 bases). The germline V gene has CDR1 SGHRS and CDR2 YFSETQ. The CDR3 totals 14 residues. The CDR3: CASSLESGRQPQHF. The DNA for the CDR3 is TGTGCCAGCAGCTTGGAATCAGGGAGGCAGCCCCAGCATTTT.

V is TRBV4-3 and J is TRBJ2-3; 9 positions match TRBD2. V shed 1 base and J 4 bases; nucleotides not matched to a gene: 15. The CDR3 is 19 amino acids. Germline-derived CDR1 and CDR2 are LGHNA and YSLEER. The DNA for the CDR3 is TGCGCCAGCAGCCAAGGGATACGGGCTAGCGGGAAGGGGGCAGATACGCAGTATTTT. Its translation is CASSQGIRASGKGADTQYF.

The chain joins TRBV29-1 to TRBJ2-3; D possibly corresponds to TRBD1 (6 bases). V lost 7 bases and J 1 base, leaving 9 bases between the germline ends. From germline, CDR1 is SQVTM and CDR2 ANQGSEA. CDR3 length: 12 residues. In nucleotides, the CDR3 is TGCAGCGATTACAGGGGCACAGATACGCAGTATTTT. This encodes CSDYRGTDTQYF.

The CDR3 loop reads CASSEYTVSSGNTIYF. As DNA, the CDR3 is TGTGCCAGCAGTGAATATACAGTGAGCTCTGGAAACACCATATATTTT. This chain joins TRBV25-1 and TRBJ1-3, with D hard to call. V lost 0 bases and J 0 bases, leaving 9 bases between the germline ends. In germline, CDR1 is MGHDK, CDR2 SYGVNS. This CDR3 has 16 amino acids.

DNA for the CDR3: TGCAGCGTTGAAGATCTTACGGGAGGACGGACTGAAGCTTTCTTT. Translation gives CSVEDLTGGRTEAFF. The V call is TRBV29-1, the J call TRBJ1-1; D ambiguous. CDR1 is SQVTM, CDR2 ANQGSEA, per germline. The CDR3 totals 15 residues. Trimming took off 0 bases at V and 5 bases at J, with 16 bases between the two ends.

The CDR3 here is CASSPPGLAGVETQYF. The CDR3 DNA reads TGTGCCAGCAGCCCACCGGGACTAGCGGGAGTTGAGACCCAGTACTTC. The rearrangement links TRBV13 to TRBJ2-5, with 14 bases identical to TRBD2. CDR3 length equals 16 residues. Germline-derived CDR1 and CDR2 are PRHDT and FYEKMQ (reference sequence). V shed 5 bases, J shed 5 bases, and the junction held 7 bases outside the gene matches.

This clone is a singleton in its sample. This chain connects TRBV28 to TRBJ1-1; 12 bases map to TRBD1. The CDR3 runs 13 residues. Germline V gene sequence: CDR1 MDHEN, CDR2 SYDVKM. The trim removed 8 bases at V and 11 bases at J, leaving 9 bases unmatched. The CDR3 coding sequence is TGTGCCAGCTGCACCGGGACAGGGGGCCTTGCTTTCTTT. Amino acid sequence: CASCTGTGGLAFF. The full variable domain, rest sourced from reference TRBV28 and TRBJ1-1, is DVKVTQSSRYLVKRTGEKVFLECVQDMDHENMFWYRQDPGLGLRLIYFSYDVKMKEKGDIPEGYSVSREKKERFSLILESASTNQTSMYLCASCTGTGGLAFFGQGTRLTVV.

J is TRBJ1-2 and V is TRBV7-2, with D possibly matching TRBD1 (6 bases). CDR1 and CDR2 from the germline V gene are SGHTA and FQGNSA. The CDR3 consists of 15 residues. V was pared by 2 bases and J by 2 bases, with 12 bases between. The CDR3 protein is CASSLSPGVNYGYTF. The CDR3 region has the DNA TGTGCCAGCAGCTTATCTCCAGGGGTAAACTATGGCTACACCTTC.

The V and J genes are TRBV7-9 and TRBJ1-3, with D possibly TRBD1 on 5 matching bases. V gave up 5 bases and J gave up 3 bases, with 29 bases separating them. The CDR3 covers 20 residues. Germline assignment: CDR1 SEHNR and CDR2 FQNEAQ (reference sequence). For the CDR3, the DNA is TGTGCCAGCAGCACCAGGGCAGGCCCACATACCCCACCGATTGGAAACACCATATATTTT. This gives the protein CASSTRAGPHTPPIGNTIYF.

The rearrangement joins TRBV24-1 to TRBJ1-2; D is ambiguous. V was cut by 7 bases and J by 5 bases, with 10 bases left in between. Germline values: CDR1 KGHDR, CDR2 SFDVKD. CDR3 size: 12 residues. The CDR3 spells CATSEEPYGYTF. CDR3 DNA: TGTGCCACCAGCGAGGAGCCATATGGCTACACCTTC.

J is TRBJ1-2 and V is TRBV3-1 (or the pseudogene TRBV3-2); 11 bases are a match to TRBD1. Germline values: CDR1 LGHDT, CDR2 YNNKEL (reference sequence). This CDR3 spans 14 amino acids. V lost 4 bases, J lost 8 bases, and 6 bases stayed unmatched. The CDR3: CASSPRTGGDGYTF. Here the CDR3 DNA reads TGTGCCAGCAGCCCGAGGACAGGGGGCGACGGCTACACCTTC.

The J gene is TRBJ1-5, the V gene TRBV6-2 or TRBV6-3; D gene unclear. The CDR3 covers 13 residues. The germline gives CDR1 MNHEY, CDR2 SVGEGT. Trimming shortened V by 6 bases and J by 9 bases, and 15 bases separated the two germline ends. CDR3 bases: TGTGCCAGCAGCAAAGACACCGTCGGGCCCCAGCATTTT. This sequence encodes CASSKDTVGPQHF.

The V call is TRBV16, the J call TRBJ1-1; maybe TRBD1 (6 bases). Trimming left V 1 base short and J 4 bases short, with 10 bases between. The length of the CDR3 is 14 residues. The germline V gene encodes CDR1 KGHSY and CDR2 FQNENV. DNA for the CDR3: TGTGCCAGCAGCCAATATAAGACAGGCACTGAAGCTTTCTTT. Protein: CASSQYKTGTEAFF.

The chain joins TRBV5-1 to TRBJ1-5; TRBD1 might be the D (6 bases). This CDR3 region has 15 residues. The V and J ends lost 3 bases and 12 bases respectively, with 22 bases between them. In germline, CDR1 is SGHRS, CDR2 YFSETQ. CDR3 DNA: TGCGCCAGCAGCTCGAACCCGGACGACAGGAACCTCCAGCATTTT. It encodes CASSSNPDDRNLQHF. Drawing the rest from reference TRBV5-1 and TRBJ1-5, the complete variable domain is KAGVTQTPRYLIKTRGQQVTLSCSPISGHRSVSWYQQTPGQGLQFLFEYFSETQRNKGNFPGRFSGRQFSNSRSEMNVSTLELGDSALYLCASSSNPDDRNLQHFGDGTRLSIL.

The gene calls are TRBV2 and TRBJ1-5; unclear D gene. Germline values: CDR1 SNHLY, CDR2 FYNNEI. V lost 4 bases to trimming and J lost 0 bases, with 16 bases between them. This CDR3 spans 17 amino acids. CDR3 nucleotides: TGTGCCAGCAGTGGTGGCAAGATAAGAAATAGCAATCAGCCCCAGCATTTT. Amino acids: CASSGGKIRNSNQPQHF.

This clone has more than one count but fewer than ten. CDR3 DNA: TGTGCCAGCAGCTTAGTAGGGGGGGCTAATATGAACACTGAAGCTTTCTTT. Its protein is CASSLVGGANMNTEAFF. This rearrangement joins TRBV7-8 to TRBJ1-1; weak D call: TRBD1 (6 bases). With 1 base removed from V and 0 bases from J, the gap between germline ends came to 15 bases. The CDR3 contains 17 residues. Germline V gives CDR1 SGHVS, CDR2 FQNEAQ.

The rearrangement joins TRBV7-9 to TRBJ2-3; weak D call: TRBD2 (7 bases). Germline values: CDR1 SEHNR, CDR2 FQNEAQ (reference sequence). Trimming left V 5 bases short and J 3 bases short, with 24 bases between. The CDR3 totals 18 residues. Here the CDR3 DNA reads TGTGCCAGCAGCCAACTTAAATTTGCGGGGGCACAAACAGATACGCAGTATTTT. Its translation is CASSQLKFAGAQTDTQYF.

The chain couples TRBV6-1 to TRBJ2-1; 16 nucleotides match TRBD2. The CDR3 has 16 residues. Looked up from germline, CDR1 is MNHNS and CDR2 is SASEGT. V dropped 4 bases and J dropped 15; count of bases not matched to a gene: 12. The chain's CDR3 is CASSGAMGLAGGRRFF. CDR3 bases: TGTGCCAGCAGTGGAGCCATGGGACTAGCGGGGGGGCGTCGGTTCTTC.

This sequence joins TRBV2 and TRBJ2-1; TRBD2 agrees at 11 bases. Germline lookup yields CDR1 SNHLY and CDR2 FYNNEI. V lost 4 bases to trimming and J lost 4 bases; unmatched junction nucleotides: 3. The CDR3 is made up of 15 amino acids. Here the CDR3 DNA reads TGTGCCAGCAGTGTCCGACTAGCGGGGTACAATGAGCAGTTCTTC. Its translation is CASSVRLAGYNEQFF.

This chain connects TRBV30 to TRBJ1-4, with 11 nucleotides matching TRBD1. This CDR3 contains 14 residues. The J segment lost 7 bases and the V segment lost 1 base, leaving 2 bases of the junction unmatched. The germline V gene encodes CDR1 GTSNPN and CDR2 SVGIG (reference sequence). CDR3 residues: CAWSADRGREKLFF. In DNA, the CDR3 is TGTGCCTGGAGTGCGGACAGGGGGCGTGAAAAACTGTTTTTT.

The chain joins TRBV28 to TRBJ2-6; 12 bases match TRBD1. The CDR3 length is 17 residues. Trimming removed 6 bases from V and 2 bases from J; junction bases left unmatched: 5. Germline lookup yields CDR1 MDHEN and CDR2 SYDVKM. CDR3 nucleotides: TGTGCCAGCAGCCCGGGACAGGGGGCTGCTGGGGCCAACGTCCTGACTTTC. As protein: CASSPGQGAAGANVLTF.

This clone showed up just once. The CDR3 loop reads CASSGVVATGEQYV. CDR3 DNA sequence: TGCGCCAGCAGTGGTGTGGTAGCGACAGGCGAGCAGTACGTC. The rearrangement links TRBV10-2 to TRBJ2-7, with a tentative D call TRBD1 (6 bases). V gave up 4 bases and J gave up 6 bases, with 16 bases separating them. Germline V gives CDR1 WSHSY, CDR2 SAAADI. The CDR3 is 14 residues long.

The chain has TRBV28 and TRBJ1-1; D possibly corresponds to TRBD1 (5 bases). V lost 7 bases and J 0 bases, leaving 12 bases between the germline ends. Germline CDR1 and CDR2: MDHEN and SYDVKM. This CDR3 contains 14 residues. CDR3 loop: CASTDSPMNTEAFF. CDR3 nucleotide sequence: TGTGCCAGCACCGACAGCCCAATGAACACTGAAGCTTTCTTT.

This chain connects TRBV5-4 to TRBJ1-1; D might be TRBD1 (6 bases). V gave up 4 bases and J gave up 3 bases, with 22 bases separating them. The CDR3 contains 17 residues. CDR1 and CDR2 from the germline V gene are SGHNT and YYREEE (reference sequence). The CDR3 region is CASSPGGRGRSHTEAFF. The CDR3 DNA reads TGTGCCAGCAGCCCCGGGGGGAGGGGGAGAAGCCACACTGAAGCTTTCTTT.

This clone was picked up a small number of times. The CDR3 DNA reads TGTGCCAGCAGCTTAGGCAGGGGGCCCCGAGAGACCCAGTACTTC. Protein: CASSLGRGPRETQYF. This chain uses TRBV7-2 with TRBJ2-5; 8 bases line up with TRBD1. J gave up 4 bases and V 1 base, and 5 bases lay outside the gene matches. CDR1 is SGHTA, CDR2 FQGNSA, per germline. There are 15 residues in the CDR3. Drawing the rest from reference TRBV7-2 and TRBJ2-5, the complete variable domain is GAGVSQSPSNKVTEKGKDVELRCDPISGHTALYWYRQSLGQGLEFLIYFQGNSAPDKSGLPSDRFSAERTGGSVSTLTIQRTQQEDSAVYLCASSLGRGPRETQYFGPGTRLLVL.